The T cell receptor (beta chain) described here comes from a study of identical twins. The CDR3 runs 18 residues. V lost 3 bases and J lost 0; bases outside the gene matches: 7. The germline CDR1 and CDR2 sequences are LGHDT and YNNKEL (reference sequence). Notes on this clonotype: Its antigen remains unidentified.

Unique molecular identifiers were present on the cDNA, and a universal primer site came from template switching. TCRdb re-analysed the 5' RACE reads in MiXCR, keeping a single row per CDR3 protein. The table shows some 1,600,000 distinct CDR3 sequences, with 32% occurring only once. Notes on the study in general: Fewer insertions marked abundant cord blood beta clonotypes; young adult naive trended weakly, memory not at all. Out-of-frame TCR alpha sharing observed in monozygotic twins exceeded model estimates.

This receptor was taken from a newborn girl in good health. The sample was cord blood. The chain is built from TRBV3-1 and TRBJ2-3, with TRBD2 identical over 12 bases. As DNA, the CDR3 is TGTGCCAGCAGCCACTCTAGCGGGAGGGCGCGAAGCACAGATACGCAGTATTTT. Protein product: CASSHSSGRARSTDTQYF.